The source of this T cell receptor (beta chain) is a study of shared clonotypes between healthy human individuals. Comments on this clone: As yet, its antigen is unknown.

Roughly 30,000 T cell genomes (roughly 300 ng DNA) went into each PBMC replicate. With ten immunoSEQ deep assay plates, unsorted PBMC DNA underwent sequencing. Clones were sequenced by immunoSEQ multiplex PCR, and TCRdb holds only the in-frame ones, with some missing. The repertoire holds about 490,000 clones, 65% to 80% seen once, with roughly 12% in the top ten. Healthy HIV-negative adults with no recent acute infections or vaccinations were recruited as donors. Whole-study findings and limits: The researchers took only blood, and tissue repertoires probably look different.

The germline V gene encodes CDR1 ENHRY and CDR2 SYGVKD. V lost 2 bases and J 15 bases, leaving 11 bases between the germline ends. The CDR3 is 11 residues long. The sample taken for sequencing was PBMCs. This TCR was recovered from a woman in her thirties or forties in good health. Some clones in this sample may be carry-over from other donors' samples. The J gene is TRBJ2-1, the V gene TRBV10-3, with D perhaps TRBD2 (5 bases). The CDR3 coding sequence is TGTGCCATCAGTGAGGGAGGCGCGGGGTTCTTC. This codes for CAISEGGAGFF.